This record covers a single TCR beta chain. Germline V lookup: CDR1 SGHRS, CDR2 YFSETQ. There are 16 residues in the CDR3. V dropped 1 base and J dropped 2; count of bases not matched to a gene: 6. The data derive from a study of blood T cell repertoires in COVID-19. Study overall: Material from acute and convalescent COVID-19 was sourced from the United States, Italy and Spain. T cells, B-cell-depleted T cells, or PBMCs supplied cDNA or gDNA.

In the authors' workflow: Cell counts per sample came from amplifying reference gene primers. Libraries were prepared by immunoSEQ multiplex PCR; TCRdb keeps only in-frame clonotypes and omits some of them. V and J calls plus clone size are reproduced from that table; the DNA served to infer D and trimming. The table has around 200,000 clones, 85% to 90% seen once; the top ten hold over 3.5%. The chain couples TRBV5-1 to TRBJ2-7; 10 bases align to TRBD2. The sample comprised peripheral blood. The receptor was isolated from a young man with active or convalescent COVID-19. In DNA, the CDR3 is TGCGCCAGCAGCTTGAACCCTAGCGGGAGCGCCTACGAGCAGTACTTC. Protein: CASSLNPSGSAYEQYF.